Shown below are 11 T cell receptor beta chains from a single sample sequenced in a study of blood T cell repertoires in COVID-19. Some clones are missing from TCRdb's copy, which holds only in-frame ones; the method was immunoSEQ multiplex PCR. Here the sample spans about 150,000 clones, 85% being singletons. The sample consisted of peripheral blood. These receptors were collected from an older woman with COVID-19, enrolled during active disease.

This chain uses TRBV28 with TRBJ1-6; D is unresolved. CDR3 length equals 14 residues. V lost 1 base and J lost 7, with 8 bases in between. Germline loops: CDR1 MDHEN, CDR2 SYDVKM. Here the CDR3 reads CASSLSRSNSPLHF. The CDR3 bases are TGTGCCAGCAGTTTATCACGGAGCAATTCACCCCTCCACTTT. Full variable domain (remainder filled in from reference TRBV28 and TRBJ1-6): DVKVTQSSRYLVKRTGEKVFLECVQDMDHENMFWYRQDPGLGLRLIYFSYDVKMKEKGDIPEGYSVSREKKERFSLILESASTNQTSMYLCASSLSRSNSPLHFGNGTRLTVT.

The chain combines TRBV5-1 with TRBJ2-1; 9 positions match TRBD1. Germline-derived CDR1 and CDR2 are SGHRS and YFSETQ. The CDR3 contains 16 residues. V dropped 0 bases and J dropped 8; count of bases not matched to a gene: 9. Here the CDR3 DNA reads TGCGCCAGCAGCTTGGGAACCGGGACAGGGTTGCATGAGCAGTTCTTC. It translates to CASSLGTGTGLHEQFF.

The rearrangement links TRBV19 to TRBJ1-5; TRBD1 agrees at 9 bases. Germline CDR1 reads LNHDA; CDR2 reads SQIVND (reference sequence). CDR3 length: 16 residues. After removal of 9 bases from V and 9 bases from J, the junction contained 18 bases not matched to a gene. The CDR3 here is CASQQGQGRRDRPQHF. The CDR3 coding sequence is TGTGCCAGCCAACAGGGACAGGGCCGCCGAGACCGGCCCCAGCATTTT.

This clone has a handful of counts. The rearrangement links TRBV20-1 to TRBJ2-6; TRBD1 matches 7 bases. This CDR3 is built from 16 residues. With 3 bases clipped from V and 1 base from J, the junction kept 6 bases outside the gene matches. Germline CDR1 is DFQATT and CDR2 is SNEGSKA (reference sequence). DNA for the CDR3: TGCAGTGCTAGTGAGGGGGCGGTTTCTGGGGCCAACGTCCTGACTTTC. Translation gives CSASEGAVSGANVLTF.

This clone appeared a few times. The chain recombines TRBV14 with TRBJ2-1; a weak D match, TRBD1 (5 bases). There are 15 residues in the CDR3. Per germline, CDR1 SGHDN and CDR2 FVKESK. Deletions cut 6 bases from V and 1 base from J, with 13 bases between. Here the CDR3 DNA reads TGTGCCAGCAGTCGATCAGGGCCTTCCTACAATGAGCAGTTCTTC. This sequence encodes CASSRSGPSYNEQFF.

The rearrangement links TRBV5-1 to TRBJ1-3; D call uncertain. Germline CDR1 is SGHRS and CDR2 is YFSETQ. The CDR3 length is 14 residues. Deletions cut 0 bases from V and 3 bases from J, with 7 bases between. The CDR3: CASSLERGGNTIYF. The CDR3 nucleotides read TGCGCCAGCAGCTTGGAGCGGGGTGGAAACACCATATATTTT.

The CDR3: CASSQIRGLLEQFF. Written as DNA, the CDR3 is TGTGCCAGCAGCCAGATTAGGGGGTTACTTGAGCAGTTCTTC. This rearrangement joins TRBV7-9 to TRBJ2-1; the D gene is possibly TRBD1 (6 bases). Germline CDR1 reads SEHNR; CDR2 reads FQNEAQ (reference sequence). The germline V and J ends were trimmed by 5 bases and 9 bases, with 17 bases remaining between them. The CDR3 totals 14 residues.

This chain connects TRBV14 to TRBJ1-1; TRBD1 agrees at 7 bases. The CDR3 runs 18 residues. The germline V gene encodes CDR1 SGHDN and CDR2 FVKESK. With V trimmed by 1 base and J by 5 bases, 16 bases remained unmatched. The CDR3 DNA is TGTGCCAGCAGCCAAGTAACAGGGGCCCCCGTGGGAGGAACTGAAGCTTTCTTT. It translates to CASSQVTGAPVGGTEAFF.

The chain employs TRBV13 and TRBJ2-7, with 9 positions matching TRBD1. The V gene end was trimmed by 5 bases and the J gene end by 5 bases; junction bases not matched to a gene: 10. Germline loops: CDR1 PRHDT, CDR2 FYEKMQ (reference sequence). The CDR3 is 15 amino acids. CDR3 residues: CASSPWTGAGHEQYF. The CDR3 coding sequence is TGTGCCAGCAGCCCCTGGACAGGGGCAGGACACGAGCAGTACTTC. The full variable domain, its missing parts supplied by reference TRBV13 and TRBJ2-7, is AAGVIQSPRHLIKEKRETATLKCYPIPRHDTVYWYQQGPGQDPQFLISFYEKMQSDKGSIPDRFSAQQFSDYHSELNMSSLELGDSALYFCASSPWTGAGHEQYFGPGTRLTVT.

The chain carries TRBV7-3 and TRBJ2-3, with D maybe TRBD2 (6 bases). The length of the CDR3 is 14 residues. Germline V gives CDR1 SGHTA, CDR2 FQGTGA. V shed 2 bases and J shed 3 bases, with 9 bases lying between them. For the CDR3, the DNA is TGTGCCAGCAGCTTAGGGGGGAGAACAGATACGCAGTATTTT. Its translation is CASSLGGRTDTQYF.

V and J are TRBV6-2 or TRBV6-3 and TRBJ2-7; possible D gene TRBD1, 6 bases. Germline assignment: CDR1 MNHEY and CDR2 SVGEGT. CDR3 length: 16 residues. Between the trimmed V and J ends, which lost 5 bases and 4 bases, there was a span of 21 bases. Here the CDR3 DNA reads TGTGCCAGCAGTGACAGGTCCATTGCCCTCAGATACGAGCAGTACTTC. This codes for CASSDRSIALRYEQYF.